Listed here are 27 T cell receptor beta chains from one sample, sequenced in a study of T-cell memory formation after mild COVID-19. TCRdb re-called the 5' RACE reads with MiXCR, one entry per CDR3 protein. The table has about 320,000 distinct CDR3 sequences, over 11% seen once. The source material was PBMCs or a T cell subset sorted from them (not recorded which). Receptors were obtained from a man aged 18 to 30 who had mild COVID-19 (a few samples of this study predate the infection). Cell type and time point are not known.

V is TRBV29-1 and J is TRBJ2-7, with D possibly TRBD1 on 6 matching bases. The CDR3 sequence is 14 residues long. With 5 bases removed from V and 3 bases from J, the gap between germline ends came to 17 bases. Germline CDR1 SQVTM, CDR2 ANQGSEA. As DNA, the CDR3 is TGCAGCGTTTTGACAGGTAACACAGGCTACGAGCAGTACTTC. Translation gives CSVLTGNTGYEQYF.

This clonotype was counted at least ten times. The chain joins TRBV4-2 to TRBJ2-7; 11 bases map to TRBD2. V lost 1 base to trimming and J lost 5 bases; unmatched junction nucleotides: 7. Germline assignment: CDR1 LGHNA and CDR2 YNFKEQ. The CDR3 runs 16 residues. CDR3 region: CASSQAVAGGPNEQYF. The CDR3 DNA is TGTGCCAGCAGCCAAGCCGTAGCGGGGGGGCCCAACGAGCAGTACTTC.

This clonotype was seen at least ten times. The gene calls are TRBV24-1 and TRBJ2-3, with D possibly called TRBD1 or TRBD2 (5 bases each). Looked up from germline, CDR1 is KGHDR and CDR2 is SFDVKD. Trimming stripped 2 bases from V and 0 bases from J, with 11 bases between. The CDR3 length is 16 residues. The CDR3 bases are TGTGCCACCAGTGATTCGGGGACGGCTAGCACAGATACGCAGTATTTT. It codes for CATSDSGTASTDTQYF.

The chain joins TRBV12-3 or TRBV12-4 to TRBJ1-1, with D maybe TRBD1 (5 bases). The CDR3 runs 15 residues. Trimming took off 2 bases at V and 6 bases at J, with 16 bases between the two ends. CDR3 in amino acids: CASSLQGAGLAEAFF. In DNA, the CDR3 is TGTGCCAGCAGTTTACAGGGAGCCGGCTTGGCTGAAGCTTTCTTT.

The V and J genes are TRBV7-6 and TRBJ2-1; the match to TRBD1 covers 7 bases. Germline trimming cut 5 bases from V and 5 bases from J; bases unmatched to any gene: 6. CDR1 SGHVS and CDR2 FNYEAQ come from the germline V gene. This CDR3 is built from 14 residues. CDR3 DNA: TGTGCCAGCAGCCCCCCCGGACAGGACAATGAGCAGTTCTTC. Amino acids: CASSPPGQDNEQFF.

J is TRBJ2-3 and V is TRBV6-1; no reliable D call. With 3 bases removed from V and 4 bases from J, the gap between germline ends came to 11 bases. Germline CDR1 MNHNS, CDR2 SASEGT. The CDR3 spans 14 residues. CDR3 amino acids: CASSEILPPDTQYF. The CDR3 bases are TGTGCCAGCAGTGAGATCCTCCCTCCAGATACGCAGTATTTT.

V and J are TRBV5-1 and TRBJ1-4, with 9 positions matching TRBD1. Per germline, CDR1 SGHRS and CDR2 YFSETQ. Losses at the gene ends were 3 bases for V and 8 bases for J; bases not matched to a gene: 8. This CDR3 has 15 amino acids. The CDR3 DNA follows: TGCGCCAGCAGCTCCCGACAGGGGGGGGGCGAAAAACTGTTTTTT. It codes for CASSSRQGGGEKLFF.

This clonotype has just a few counts. CDR3 nucleotides: TGTGCCAGCAGCTTTCCCGGAGGGGGCTATGGCTACACCTTC. Amino acid sequence: CASSFPGGGYGYTF. V and J are TRBV7-9 and TRBJ1-2; D perhaps matches TRBD1 (6 bases). This CDR3 has 14 residues. V dropped 3 bases and J dropped 4 bases, with 12 bases sitting between them. Per the germline V gene, CDR1 is SEHNR and CDR2 is FQNEAQ (reference sequence).

The V gene is TRBV5-6, the J gene TRBJ2-5; 10 bases line up with TRBD2. Germline-derived CDR1 and CDR2 are SGHDT and YYEEEE. This CDR3 is built from 18 residues. The J segment lost 2 bases and the V segment lost 2 bases, leaving 12 bases of the junction unmatched. The CDR3 nucleotides are TGTGCCAGCAGCTTTCCGATAGCGGGGGGACCACAACAAGAGACCCAGTACTTC. Its protein is CASSFPIAGGPQQETQYF.

There are a few counts of this clonotype. This chain uses TRBV28 with TRBJ1-1, with a tentative D call TRBD1 (6 bases). Trimming left V 7 bases short and J 4 bases short, with 13 bases between. The length of the CDR3 is 13 residues. Germline V lookup: CDR1 MDHEN, CDR2 SYDVKM. CDR3 coding DNA: TGTGCCAGCATCTACGGGGGGGCCACTGAAGCTTTCTTT. Its protein is CASIYGGATEAFF.

The chain employs TRBV5-1 and TRBJ2-7; 7 positions agree with TRBD1. CDR1 is SGHRS, CDR2 YFSETQ, per germline. CDR3 length equals 12 residues. J lost 7 bases, V lost 3 bases, and 4 bases had no gene match. DNA of the CDR3: TGCGCCAGCAGCTCGGACAGGTGGGAGCAGTACTTC. This encodes CASSSDRWEQYF.

This clonotype occurred a few times. This sequence joins TRBV5-6 and TRBJ2-3, with 10 bases aligning to TRBD2. The CDR3 totals 16 residues. Germline values: CDR1 SGHDT, CDR2 YYEEEE. V trimming: 1 base; J trimming: 3 bases; junction bases outside the gene matches: 5. DNA for the CDR3: TGTGCCAGCAGCTTGATTCTAGCGGGGGAGACAGATACGCAGTATTTT. This gives the protein CASSLILAGETDTQYF.

Points on this clonotype: This may stem from a read error, because a much larger clone lies one nucleotide away. This rearrangement joins TRBV6-5 to TRBJ2-5; D gene ambiguous. CDR1 and CDR2 from the germline V gene are MNHEY and SVGAGI. This CDR3 is built from 11 residues. V shed 2 bases and J shed 6 bases, with 4 bases lying between them. The CDR3 DNA sequence: TGTGCCAGCAGTTACGGGCAGACCCAGTACTTC. The encoded protein is CASSYGQTQYF.

The chain joins TRBV9 to TRBJ2-1; TRBD2 aligns across 9 bases. V was pared by 3 bases and J by 6 bases, with 10 bases of the junction left unmatched. The CDR3 is 16 amino acids. CDR1 SGDLS and CDR2 YYNGEE come from the germline V gene. The chain's CDR3 is CASSARLAGLGNEQFF. The CDR3 nucleotides read TGTGCCAGCAGCGCCCGTCTAGCGGGGCTCGGCAATGAGCAGTTCTTC.

The table lists this clonotype with a few counts. The V gene is TRBV7-9, the J gene TRBJ1-4; tentatively, D is TRBD1 (5 bases). V was cut by 5 bases and J by 7 bases, with 17 bases left in between. The CDR3 length is 15 residues. Germline V gene sequence: CDR1 SEHNR, CDR2 FQNEAQ (reference sequence). The CDR3 loop is CASSQTQQGFEKLFF. CDR3 bases: TGTGCCAGCAGCCAGACGCAGCAGGGCTTTGAAAAACTGTTTTTT.

The chain couples TRBV6-2 or TRBV6-3 to TRBJ2-7; D call uncertain. Germline CDR1 and CDR2: MNHEY and SVGEGT. The CDR3 length is 14 residues. V lost 6 bases and J lost 3, with 15 bases in between. The CDR3 is CASSEPQNHYEQYV. CDR3 DNA sequence: TGTGCCAGCAGCGAACCGCAAAACCACTACGAGCAGTACGTC.

This sequence joins TRBV5-1 and TRBJ2-1; 8 bases match TRBD2. Germline lookup yields CDR1 SGHRS and CDR2 YFSETQ. V trimming: 1 base; J trimming: 6 bases; junction bases outside the gene matches: 9. The CDR3 has 16 residues. CDR3: CASSLNSGGNVNEQFF. Here the CDR3 DNA reads TGCGCCAGCAGCTTGAACAGCGGGGGTAATGTCAATGAGCAGTTCTTC.

This clonotype was seen more than once but under ten times. This rearrangement joins TRBV20-1 to TRBJ2-3, with D possibly matching TRBD2 (5 bases). This CDR3 region has 11 residues. CDR1 DFQATT and CDR2 SNEGSKA come from the germline V gene (reference sequence). The chain's CDR3 is CSQLRRREQYF. CDR3 nucleotide sequence: TGCAGCCAGCTAAGGCGTCGGGAGCAGTATTTT.

This clonotype has more than one count but fewer than ten. The chain uses TRBV5-5 and TRBJ1-5, with a possible D match to TRBD1 (5 bases). The V end lost 0 bases, the J end lost 3 bases, and 13 bases lay between the germline ends. Germline V gene sequence: CDR1 SGHKS, CDR2 YYEKEE (reference sequence). CDR3 size: 16 residues. CDR3 region: CASSLVSGPLNQPQHF. Here the CDR3 DNA reads TGTGCCAGCAGCTTGGTGTCGGGACCACTCAATCAGCCCCAGCATTTT. The full variable domain, with the rest looked up from reference TRBV5-5 and TRBJ1-5, is DAGVTQSPTHLIKTRGQQVTLRCSPISGHKSVSWYQQVLGQGPQFIFQYYEKEERGRGNFPDRFSARQFPNYSSELNVNALLLGDSALYLCASSLVSGPLNQPQHFGDGTRLSIL.

The chain is built from TRBV6-2 or TRBV6-3 and TRBJ2-7; 7 nucleotides agree with TRBD1. Trimming removed 5 bases from V and 3 bases from J; junction bases left unmatched: 7. CDR1 is MNHEY and CDR2 is SVGEGT in the germline V gene. The CDR3 covers 14 residues. CDR3 sequence: CASSPTGSDYEQYV. CDR3 DNA sequence: TGTGCCAGCAGTCCGACAGGGTCCGACTACGAGCAGTACGTC.

There are a few counts of this clonotype. The chain combines TRBV19 with TRBJ2-4; D call uncertain. CDR3 size: 14 residues. Germline CDR1 is LNHDA and CDR2 is SQIVND (reference sequence). V was pared by 5 bases and J by 6 bases, with 14 bases between. This chain's CDR3 is CASSGFATRNIQYF. CDR3 sequence (DNA): TGTGCCAGTAGTGGGTTCGCGACAAGAAACATTCAGTACTTC.

The V gene is TRBV9, the J gene TRBJ2-3, with D tentatively TRBD2 (6 bases). This CDR3 is 17 amino acids long. Trimming cost V 0 bases and J 4 bases, with 18 bases left between them. Per the germline V gene, CDR1 is SGDLS and CDR2 is YYNGEE. The CDR3 region has the DNA TGTGCCAGCAGCGTAGAGTCGGCGGAGGGGTCAGCAGATACGCAGTATTTT. This codes for CASSVESAEGSADTQYF.

There are many counts of this clonotype. The chain couples TRBV9 to TRBJ1-2; 7 bases align to TRBD1. Losses at the gene ends were 4 bases for V and 7 bases for J; bases not matched to a gene: 4. CDR1 and CDR2 from the germline V gene are SGDLS and YYNGEE. This CDR3 has 12 residues. The CDR3 DNA sequence: TGTGCCAGCAGCCGAGGGGGCTCTGGCTACACCTTC. Protein sequence: CASSRGGSGYTF.

This clonotype was counted only a few times. This chain uses TRBV6-1 with TRBJ1-5; weak D call: TRBD1 (6 bases). Trimming took off 5 bases at V and 0 bases at J, with 14 bases between the two ends. The germline V gene encodes CDR1 MNHNS and CDR2 SASEGT. The CDR3 consists of 16 residues. The CDR3 coding sequence is TGTGCCAGCAGTCGAGGGGGGGGCCGTAGCAATCAGCCCCAGCATTTT. Amino acid sequence: CASSRGGGRSNQPQHF.

The V call is TRBV6-6, the J call TRBJ2-1, with 8 nucleotides matching TRBD2. V trimming: 3 bases; J trimming: 9 bases; junction bases outside the gene matches: 13. Germline V gene sequence: CDR1 MNHNY, CDR2 SVGAGI (reference sequence). This CDR3 contains 16 residues. The CDR3 region is CASSYRPPGLGTEQFF. CDR3 coding DNA: TGTGCCAGCAGTTATCGCCCCCCGGGACTAGGGACTGAGCAGTTCTTC.

The chain couples TRBV5-1 to TRBJ1-1, with a weak D call TRBD1 (6 bases). This CDR3 region has 14 residues. V dropped 4 bases and J dropped 1 base, with 11 bases sitting between them. Germline lookup yields CDR1 SGHRS and CDR2 YFSETQ. This CDR3 is CASSPDRPNTEAFF. CDR3 coding DNA: TGCGCCAGCAGCCCGGACAGACCGAACACTGAAGCTTTCTTT.

This clonotype was counted a few times. The chain employs TRBV6-5 and TRBJ1-4; D is perhaps TRBD1 (6 bases). Trimming took 5 bases from V and 7 from J, leaving 17 bases between them. Per the germline V gene, CDR1 is MNHEY and CDR2 is SVGAGI. The CDR3 loop spans 15 amino acids. The CDR3 nucleotides read TGTGCCAGCAGTCCACCACAGGGAGCGGGTGAAAAACTGTTTTTT. Residues: CASSPPQGAGEKLFF.